The present entry profiles one TCR beta chain with its context. Germline CDR1 reads SGDLS; CDR2 reads YYNGEE. V lost 2 bases to trimming and J lost 2 bases; unmatched junction nucleotides: 5. There are 16 residues in the CDR3. The entry originates in a study of blood T cell repertoires in COVID-19. Background on the study: Samples representing acute and convalescent COVID-19 were sourced from the United States, Italy and Spain.

The recovered donors of Cohort 3 showed two negative PCRs, clearance, or symptom resolution. Data came from immunoSEQ multiplex PCR; TCRdb stores just in-frame clones and leaves some out. Counted here are hundreds of thousands of clones, around 86% occurring once; the ten biggest clones make up around 1.6%. Sample: PBMCs or T cells enriched from blood (not recorded which). V gene TRBV9 combines with J gene TRBJ2-3; TRBD2 agrees at 10 bases. The receptor comes from a woman in her 50s who had recovered from COVID-19. In DNA form, the CDR3 reads TGTGCCAGCAGCGTGGGGACTAGCGAGACCACAGATACGCAGTATTTT. Translating gives CASSVGTSETTDTQYF.